This T cell receptor (beta chain) appears in the sequencing data of a study of blood T cell repertoires in COVID-19. Background on the study: Collection of acute and convalescent COVID-19 samples took place in the United States, Italy and Spain. PBMCs, B-cell-depleted T cells, or T cells provided the cDNA or gDNA that made up the material.

Remarks on this clone: This CDR3 is also generated by other DNA sequences in the sample.

Germline CDR1 is SGHTA and CDR2 is FQGNSA. With V trimmed by 1 base and J by 6 bases, 7 bases remained unmatched. The CDR3 is made up of 15 amino acids. The method was immunoSEQ multiplex PCR; TCRdb's version includes in-frame clones alone and lacks a portion of them. Among 150,000 to 200,000 clones listed, around 80% were seen once. The sample taken for sequencing was peripheral blood. V and J are TRBV7-2 and TRBJ2-7, with 9 bases fitting TRBD2. This sequence was found in a man aged 55-75 years with acute or convalescent COVID-19. The CDR3 region is CASSLVAGGGREQYF. CDR3 DNA sequence: TGTGCCAGCAGCTTAGTGGCGGGAGGGGGGCGCGAGCAGTACTTC.